This T cell receptor beta chain is from a study of CD8+CD57+ T cells in acquired aplastic anemia. The TCR beta profiling, which covered VDJ combination and CDR3 sequence, was carried out using genomic DNA as the template. MiXCR was run by TCRdb on the reads, yielding one entry per CDR3 protein. Here the sample spans about 98,000 distinct CDR3 sequences, 55% to 80% being singletons. The length of the CDR3 is 10 residues. Trimming shortened V by 2 bases and J by 6 bases, and 4 bases separated the two germline ends. Germline CDR1 SQVTM, CDR2 ANQGSEA. All patients picked for sequencing had shown, by flow cytometry, an expansion of CD8+CD57+ cells.

The chain links TRBV29-1 to TRBJ1-2; D is unclear. This clonotype was obtained from a human donor with aplastic anemia. Material for sequencing was sorted CD4+, CD8+, or CD8+CD57+ T cells (not recorded which) from PBMCs. CDR3 sequence: CSVETDGYTF. The DNA for the CDR3 is TGCAGCGTTGAAACGGATGGCTACACCTTC.